This is a list of T cell receptor beta chains from one sample in a study of blood T cells in healthy people across ages. TCRdb re-called the 5' RACE reads with MiXCR, one entry per CDR3 protein. The sample has approximately 730,000 distinct CDR3 sequences; 35% to 45% are singletons. The sequenced sample consisted of blood. The source of these receptors is a woman aged 60-75 years in good health. The conserved cysteine and the conserved F or W are not part of the CDR3 here.

V gene | CDR3 protein
TRBV15 | ATSRDRGGAGNIQY
TRBV28 | ASSLLSGVSEQY
TRBV7-2 | ASSLSIGTGSIETQY
TRBV7-2 | ASSPAAGRYSYEQY
TRBV12-3/TRBV12-4 | ASSGGDRGTNTEAF
TRBV18 | ASSPDQGYEQY
TRBV24-1 | ATSEASGDTDTPY
TRBV18 | ASSPSMGQVGYT
TRBV28 | ASRRRASGRTRQETQY
TRBV5-1 | ASSSQGATDEQY
TRBV4-1 | ASSQDDHSSSYEQY
TRBV25-1 | ATRTAYNEQF
TRBV12-3/TRBV12-4 | ASGRGQPQH
TRBV4-2 | ASSQESVSTNEKLF
TRBV27 | ASSWTEVAASYEQY
TRBV6-2/TRBV6-3 | ASSPQSGTGLWEQF
TRBV29-1 | SVEIGGQYEQY
TRBV5-1 | ASSLGLAGETDTQY
TRBV13 | ASSPRLQGARGGYT
TRBV2 | ASRLSGEIYNEQF
TRBV27 | ASSPNRGNYGYT
TRBV15 | ATSSMGTGFNNEQF
TRBV15 | ATSRDRAGEAF
TRBV27 | ASEFSPLAGGAFHQPQH
TRBV27 | ASSPLNRGPAGGANVLT
TRBV28 | ASSLATSGIQETQY